This T cell receptor (beta chain) is drawn from a study of shared clonotypes between healthy human individuals. Overall study context: Researchers assigned three CD4 naive, three CD4 memory, two CD8 naive and one CD8 memory plate to each donor.

V lost 8 bases, J lost 4 bases, and 11 bases lay in between. There are 12 residues in the CDR3. Germline V gene lookup returns CDR1 SNHLY and CDR2 FYNNEI. It was 150 to 200 ng DNA, approximately 28,000 T cell genomes, that sorted-subset replicate PCRs used. Produced via immunoSEQ multiplex PCR; TCRdb's table is partial and in-frame only. The data show roughly 2.2 million clones, less than 95% seen once. Turning to this clone: Its antigen is unidentified.

Study-wide results and limits: Represented genetic and exposure-history diversity was restricted by having few donors.

Material for sequencing was naive CD4+ T cells from PBMCs. The subset: CD45RA+ positively selected. This sequence was found in a young man in good health. Some clones in this sample may be carry-over from other donors' samples. The chain carries TRBV2 and TRBJ1-1; D perhaps matches TRBD1 (6 bases). The CDR3 region is CASVQQGTEAFF. The DNA for the CDR3 is TGTGCCAGCGTTCAACAGGGCACTGAAGCTTTCTTT. The variable domain in full, completed from reference TRBV2 and TRBJ1-1, reads EPEVTQTPSHQVTQMGQEVILRCVPISNHLYFYWYRQILGQKVEFLVSFYNNEISEKSEIFDDQFSVERPDGSNFTLKIRSTKLEDSAMYFCASVQQGTEAFFGQGTRLTVV.